The 5 T cell receptor beta chains given below trace back to one sample, sequenced in a study of T-cell reconstitution after alpha-beta-depleted transplantation in children. For TCRbeta, the library was prepared with unique molecular identifiers. MiXCR was run by TCRdb on the PCR reads, yielding one entry per CDR3 protein. The sample carries over 450,000 distinct CDR3 sequences, more than 9% recorded once. Source: PBMCs, taken before TCRalphabeta/CD19-depleted stem cell transplant. The source is a child aged 2 to 10 with inherited bone marrow failure, due to receive a stem cell transplant.

In this sample, this clonotype turned up many times. V is TRBV9 and J is TRBJ2-1; D might be TRBD2 (5 bases). This CDR3 is 16 amino acids long. V lost 6 bases and J lost 1, with 17 bases in between. Germline V gene sequence: CDR1 SGDLS, CDR2 YYNGEE. The CDR3 DNA is TGTGCCAGCAACCTTACTAGGGAAGCTTCCTACAATGAGCAGTTCTTC. Amino acid sequence: CASNLTREASYNEQFF.

This clonotype was observed at least ten times. The chain employs TRBV20-1 and TRBJ2-1, with D possibly TRBD2 on 6 matching bases. Germline lookup yields CDR1 DFQATT and CDR2 SNEGSKA (reference sequence). CDR3 length: 15 amino acids. With 0 bases removed from V and 8 bases from J, the gap between germline ends came to 17 bases. The CDR3 DNA follows: TGCAGTGCTAGAGAGGAGGGGTGGAACCCGGATGAGCAGTTCTTC. Encoded protein: CSAREEGWNPDEQFF.

A few counts support this clonotype. The chain links TRBV2 to TRBJ2-2, with D possibly matching TRBD1 (6 bases). V was shortened by 7 bases and J by 2 bases, with 17 bases between the two germline ends. Germline V gene lookup returns CDR1 SNHLY and CDR2 FYNNEI. The CDR3 consists of 16 residues. CDR3 sequence reads: CASNSQGTLNTGELFF. The CDR3 DNA reads as TGTGCCAGCAACTCACAGGGAACCTTAAACACCGGGGAGCTGTTTTTT.

This clonotype came up many times. V gene TRBV28 combines with J gene TRBJ2-1, with 8 bases lining up with TRBD2. This CDR3 contains 13 residues. V trimming: 5 bases; J trimming: 9 bases; junction bases outside the gene matches: 6. Germline V gene sequence: CDR1 MDHEN, CDR2 SYDVKM. The CDR3 region is CASSTAGEAEQFF. As DNA, the CDR3 is TGTGCCAGCAGTACAGCGGGAGAGGCTGAGCAGTTCTTC. The variable domain in full, with the rest retrieved from reference TRBV28 and TRBJ2-1, is DVKVTQSSRYLVKRTGEKVFLECVQDMDHENMFWYRQDPGLGLRLIYFSYDVKMKEKGDIPEGYSVSREKKERFSLILESASTNQTSMYLCASSTAGEAEQFFGPGTRLTVL.

The chain joins TRBV20-1 to TRBJ2-7; D might be TRBD2 (7 bases). The CDR3 covers 13 residues. V lost 8 bases, J lost 4 bases, and 18 bases lay in between. CDR1 and CDR2 (germline): DFQATT, SNEGSKA (reference sequence). Here the CDR3 DNA reads TGCAGTCCCTGGGGGGGACAAGGGTACGAGCAGTACTTC. It is translated as CSPWGGQGYEQYF.